The rows below give T cell receptor beta chains drawn from one sample of a study of cytomegalovirus exposure and HLA in healthy donors. Libraries were prepared by immunoSEQ multiplex PCR; TCRdb keeps only in-frame clonotypes and omits some of them. The table includes some 52,000 clones, approximately 77% detected once. The sample consisted of PBMCs. The receptors derive from a woman in her forties or fifties in good health and CMV-seronegative. CDR3s include the opening cysteine and the closing phenylalanine or tryptophan. A D gene is named only where the DNA matches it firmly. Expanded clones get a size class; other rows say once, few or many, or leave the size out.

.	TRBV10-3	.	13	TRBJ1-4	CAISEGGYEKLFF	TGTGCCATCAGTGAGGGGGGGTATGAAAAACTGTTTTTT
.	TRBV10-3	TRBD2	13	TRBJ2-2	CAITSTSGGELFF	TGTGCCATCACAAGCACTAGCGGGGGGGAGCTGTTTTTT
.	TRBV19	.	13	TRBJ1-1	CASSTTRDTEAFF	TGTGCCAGTAGTACCACGAGGGACACTGAAGCTTTCTTT
few	TRBV30	.	11	TRBJ2-7	CAWWGGHEQYF	TGTGCCTGGTGGGGGGGCCACGAGCAGTACTTC
.	TRBV27	.	13	TRBJ1-1	CASSLLGEGEAFF	TGTGCCAGCAGTTTATTGGGGGAGGGTGAAGCTTTCTTT
.	TRBV4-2	.	13	TRBJ1-2	CASRREANYGYTF	TGTGCCAGCAGGCGAGAGGCAAACTATGGCTACACCTTC
.	TRBV6-1	.	14	TRBJ1-1	CASSVSGLNTEAFF	TGTGCCAGCAGTGTCAGTGGGCTGAACACTGAAGCTTTCTTT
.	TRBV19	.	13	TRBJ1-1	CASTFRVNTEAFF	TGTGCCAGTACCTTCAGGGTGAACACTGAAGCTTTCTTT
.	TRBV6-1	TRBD1	17	TRBJ1-5	CASSAGGPGNSNQPQHF	TGTGCCAGCAGTGCAGGGGGCCCGGGGAATAGCAATCAGCCCCAGCATTTT
.	TRBV4-2	.	12	TRBJ2-3	CASRGPTDTQYF	TGTGCCAGCAGGGGCCCCACAGATACGCAGTATTTT
.	TRBV18	TRBD1	15	TRBJ2-1	CASSPPGQANNEQFF	TGTGCCAGCTCACCACCGGGACAGGCTAACAATGAGCAGTTCTTC
.	TRBV6-5	TRBD2	16	TRBJ2-7	CASSYSSGGDTYEQYF	TGTGCCAGCAGTTACTCGAGCGGGGGTGATACCTACGAGCAGTACTTC
.	TRBV4-2	.	16	TRBJ1-2	CASSQGSEDRNYGYTF	TGTGCCAGCAGCCAAGGGTCCGAGGACAGAAACTATGGCTACACCTTC
.	TRBV11-3	.	13	TRBJ1-1	CASSLDRSTEAFF	TGTGCCAGCAGCTTAGATCGTAGCACTGAAGCTTTCTTT
.	TRBV7-9	.	16	TRBJ1-5	CASSAPSQGSNQPQHF	TGTGCCAGCAGCGCACCTTCCCAGGGGAGCAATCAGCCCCAGCATTTT
.	TRBV2	.	15	TRBJ2-2	CASRGGAARAGELFF	TGTGCCAGCAGGGGCGGGGCCGCGAGAGCCGGGGAGCTGTTTTTT
.	TRBV7-3	.	13	TRBJ1-1	CASSFGGPTEAFF	TGTGCCAGCAGCTTCGGGGGACCCACTGAAGCTTTCTTT
.	TRBV28	TRBD2	15	TRBJ2-7	CASVRSGGSSYEQYF	TGTGCCAGCGTCAGAAGCGGGGGGAGCTCCTACGAGCAGTACTTC
few	TRBV30	.	13	TRBJ2-2	CAWSGTNTGELFF	TGTGCCTGGAGCGGGACGAACACCGGGGAGCTGTTTTTT
.	TRBV11-2	.	12	TRBJ1-1	CASSAAGTEAFF	TGTGCCAGCAGTGCCGCAGGAACTGAAGCTTTCTTT
few	TRBV13	.	13	TRBJ1-4	CASSLRENEKLFF	TGTGCCAGCAGTCTAAGAGAAAATGAAAAACTGTTTTTT
.	TRBV27	TRBD2	16	TRBJ2-7	CASSLAGTSGNYEQYF	TGTGCCAGCAGTTTAGCGGGGACTAGCGGGAATTACGAGCAGTACTTC
.	TRBV5-1	.	15	TRBJ1-3	CASSSTGNSGNTIYF	TGCGCCAGCAGCTCCACCGGGAATTCTGGAAACACCATATATTTT
.	TRBV30	.	15	TRBJ2-6	CAWSVGGFGANVLTF	TGTGCCTGGAGTGTAGGAGGATTTGGGGCCAACGTCCTGACTTTC
.	TRBV7-8	.	15	TRBJ2-5	CASSFLNGDQETQYF	TGTGCCAGCAGCTTCCTTAACGGGGATCAAGAGACCCAGTACTTC
.	TRBV6-5	TRBD1	12	TRBJ2-1	CASSFTGDEQFF	TGTGCCAGCAGTTTTACAGGGGATGAGCAGTTCTTC
once	TRBV27	.	14	TRBJ1-6	CASSLWGGESPLHF	TGTGCCAGCAGTTTATGGGGGGGAGAGTCACCCCTCCACTTT
.	TRBV7-3	.	14	TRBJ2-7	CARTRDGSSYEQYF	TGTGCCCGCACTCGCGACGGGAGCTCCTACGAGCAGTACTTC
few	TRBV4-1	.	14	TRBJ2-5	CASSPMDGLGAQYF	TGCGCCAGCAGCCCGATGGACGGTCTCGGGGCCCAGTACTTC
.	TRBV10-3	TRBD1	14	TRBJ2-1	CAISESRDSHEQFF	TGTGCCATCAGTGAGTCGAGGGACAGTCATGAGCAGTTCTTC
.	TRBV28	.	12	TRBJ1-5	CASGGAHQPQHF	TGTGCCAGCGGGGGGGCGCATCAGCCCCAGCATTTT
.	TRBV11-3	TRBD2	15	TRBJ2-3	CASSFLSGGTDTQYF	TGTGCCAGCAGCTTCCTTAGCGGGGGTACAGATACGCAGTATTTT
.	TRBV12-5	.	19	TRBJ2-1	CASGLSPVGGAGFYNEQFF	TGTGCTAGTGGTTTGTCCCCGGTCGGGGGAGCTGGGTTCTACAATGAGCAGTTCTTC
.	TRBV4-3	TRBD1	13	TRBJ2-1	CASSRQGYNEQFF	TGCGCCAGCAGCCGACAGGGTTACAATGAGCAGTTCTTC
.	TRBV5-1	.	16	TRBJ2-7	CASSGNPGVDSYEQYF	TGCGCCAGCAGCGGGAACCCCGGGGTAGACTCCTACGAGCAGTACTTC
.	TRBV6-5	TRBD2	16	TRBJ2-7	CASSYPASGAAYEQYF	TGTGCCAGCAGTTACCCTGCAAGCGGGGCAGCCTACGAGCAGTACTTC
.	TRBV29-1	.	15	TRBJ2-1	CSVALGSSDNNEQFF	TGCAGCGTAGCTTTGGGCAGTTCGGACAACAATGAGCAGTTCTTC
once	TRBV2	TRBD1	13	TRBJ2-1	CASSGQGNNEQFF	TGTGCCAGCTCGGGACAGGGGAACAATGAGCAGTTCTTC
once	TRBV10-1	.	14	TRBJ2-3	CASSSGVGTDTQYF	TGCGCCAGCAGTTCCGGGGTCGGCACAGATACGCAGTATTTT
.	TRBV19	TRBD1	14	TRBJ1-6	CASSIEQGNSPLHF	TGTGCCAGTAGTATAGAACAGGGGAATTCACCCCTCCACTTT
.	TRBV28	TRBD1	13	TRBJ1-2	CASHTGAGYGYTF	TGTGCCAGCCACACAGGGGCAGGGTATGGCTACACCTTC
.	TRBV7-9	TRBD1	15	TRBJ2-3	CASSLEGQWTDTQYF	TGTGCCAGCAGCTTAGAGGGACAGTGGACAGATACGCAGTATTTT
few	TRBV9	TRBD2	15	TRBJ2-3	CASSVGVSGTDTQYF	TGTGCCAGCAGCGTAGGAGTTAGCGGGACAGATACGCAGTATTTT
.	TRBV6-5	.	14	TRBJ2-7	CASSYSSVSYEQYF	TGTGCCAGCAGTTACTCAAGCGTCTCCTACGAGCAGTACTTC
.	TRBV28	TRBD1	15	TRBJ1-4	CASSSAGGGNEKLFF	TGTGCCAGCAGTTCCGCAGGGGGCGGGAATGAAAAACTGTTTTTT
.	TRBV2	.	14	TRBJ2-7	CASKVDRRIYEQYF	TGTGCCAGTAAGGTTGACAGAAGGATCTACGAGCAGTACTTC
.	TRBV30	.	13	TRBJ2-7	CAWSVARNSEQYF	TGTGCCTGGAGTGTGGCCAGGAACTCCGAGCAGTACTTC
few	TRBV2	.	15	TRBJ2-4	CASSGAETTKNIQYF	TGTGCCAGCAGTGGGGCAGAGACAACCAAAAACATTCAGTACTTC
once	TRBV25-1	.	15	TRBJ1-6	CASSPHGGRNSPLHF	TGTGCCAGCAGTCCCCATGGGGGCCGTAATTCACCCCTCCACTTT
few	TRBV29-1	.	13	TRBJ1-1	CSVSRGRVTEAFF	TGCAGCGTTTCAAGAGGGAGGGTGACTGAAGCTTTCTTT
.	TRBV18	TRBD1	16	TRBJ1-2	CASSPYEQGESDGYTF	TGTGCCAGCTCACCATACGAACAGGGGGAAAGCGATGGCTACACCTTC
.	TRBV4-1	TRBD2	15	TRBJ2-7	CASSQESGVPYEQYF	TGCGCCAGCAGCCAAGAAAGCGGGGTCCCCTACGAGCAGTACTTC
.	TRBV11-2	.	15	TRBJ2-7	CASSLDQGGFYEQYF	TGTGCCAGCAGCTTAGATCAGGGAGGTTTCTACGAGCAGTACTTC